One sample yielded the 16 T cell receptor beta chains listed below, sequenced in a study of T-cell reconstitution after alpha-beta-depleted transplantation in children. Molecular barcoding with unique molecular identifiers was used for the TCRbeta library. TCRdb reprocessed the PCR reads via MiXCR and lists one record per CDR3 protein. Among a few hundred thousand distinct CDR3 sequences listed, approximately 6.3% were seen once. The input for sequencing was PBMCs, taken before TCRalphabeta/CD19-depleted stem cell transplant. The receptors here all came from a boy younger than 10 with acute lymphoblastic leukemia, due to receive a stem cell transplant.

This clonotype was detected only a few times. The chain employs TRBV5-1 and TRBJ2-5, with D unclear. The germline gives CDR1 SGHRS, CDR2 YFSETQ. Trimming cost V 2 bases and J 1 base, with 6 bases left between them. This CDR3 is built from 13 residues. Written as DNA, the CDR3 is TGCGCCAGCAGCTTTAATTTCCAAGAGACCCAGTACTTC. Translating it yields CASSFNFQETQYF.

This clonotype appeared many times. CDR3 sequence reads: CASSQGRSTDTQYF. CDR3 DNA sequence: TGTGCCAGCAGCCAAGGGCGGAGCACAGATACGCAGTATTTT. The chain has TRBV3-1 and TRBJ2-3, with D uncertain. The V end was cut by 1 base, the J end by 0 bases, with 5 bases between. Germline CDR1 and CDR2: LGHDT and YNNKEL (reference sequence). This CDR3 comprises 14 residues.

The chain is built from TRBV27 and TRBJ1-2; the D is unclear. Germline V gene sequence: CDR1 MNHEY, CDR2 SMNVEV (reference sequence). V lost 7 bases and J 5 bases, leaving 14 bases between the germline ends. The CDR3 is 13 residues long. CDR3 DNA sequence: TGTGCCAGCATAAAGGGCGAGAGGTATGGCTACACCTTC. Residues: CASIKGERYGYTF.

This clonotype was picked up many times. This chain joins TRBV12-3 or TRBV12-4 and TRBJ1-6, with D unresolved. Trimming stripped 4 bases from V and 7 bases from J, with 11 bases between. This CDR3 has 14 amino acids. Here the CDR3 DNA reads TGTGCCAGCAGTTCTGCCGGATTGAATTCACCCCTCCACTTT. Its protein product is CASSSAGLNSPLHF.

This clonotype was counted at least ten times. V usage is TRBV7-2 and J usage is TRBJ2-7, with D uncertain. There are 13 residues in the CDR3. CDR1 and CDR2 from the germline V gene are SGHTA and FQGNSA. The germline V and J ends were trimmed by 4 bases and 3 bases, with 10 bases remaining between them. The chain's CDR3 is CASSSRVNYEQYF. The CDR3 DNA sequence: TGTGCCAGCAGCTCCCGGGTGAACTACGAGCAGTACTTC. Looking up the rest from reference TRBV7-2 and TRBJ2-7 gives the full variable domain: GAGVSQSPSNKVTEKGKDVELRCDPISGHTALYWYRQSLGQGLEFLIYFQGNSAPDKSGLPSDRFSAERTGGSVSTLTIQRTQQEDSAVYLCASSSRVNYEQYFGPGTRLTVT.

In its sample, this clonotype was seen many times. The V gene is TRBV20-1, the J gene TRBJ2-2; D is unresolved. Germline CDR1 is DFQATT and CDR2 is SNEGSKA (reference sequence). The CDR3 length is 12 residues. The ends were cut back, 6 bases at V and 3 bases at J, with 8 bases in the middle. This chain's CDR3 is CSARRDTGELFF. The DNA of the CDR3 is TGCAGTGCGAGGAGAGACACCGGGGAGCTGTTTTTT.

There are many counts of this clonotype. V and J are TRBV11-2 and TRBJ1-1, with TRBD1 matching over 7 bases. There are 12 residues in the CDR3. Per germline, CDR1 SGHAT and CDR2 FQNNGV. Trimming at V came to 11 bases and at J to 3 bases, leaving 6 bases not matched to a gene. CDR3 nucleotide sequence: TGTGCCCGACAGGGAGAGTACACTGAAGCTTTCTTT. It codes for CARQGEYTEAFF. The full variable domain, its missing parts supplied by reference TRBV11-2 and TRBJ1-1, is EAGVAQSPRYKIIEKRQSVAFWCNPISGHATLYWYQQILGQGPKLLIQFQNNGVVDDSQLPKDRFSAERLKGVDSTLKIQPAKLEDSAVYLCARQGEYTEAFFGQGTRLTVV.

The rearrangement uses TRBV12-3 or TRBV12-4 and TRBJ2-1, with D possibly TRBD2 on 7 matching bases. Trimming cost V 4 bases and J 6 bases, with 13 bases left between them. The CDR3 spans 14 residues. CDR3 protein: CASSWGGQSNEQFF. Written as DNA, the CDR3 is TGTGCCAGCAGTTGGGGGGGGCAGTCCAATGAGCAGTTCTTC.

About this clonotype: This may come from a read error, since a much larger clone is one base off. The chain couples TRBV5-4 to TRBJ2-2, with D unclear. CDR3 length equals 16 residues. The V and J ends lost 2 bases and 6 bases respectively, with 17 bases between them. CDR1 SGHNT and CDR2 YYREEE come from the germline V gene (reference sequence). CDR3 DNA: TGTGCCAGCAGCTTTTGGTCAGACCCAAACGCCGGGGAGCTGTTTTTT. This sequence encodes CASSFWSDPNAGELFF.

This clonotype was observed many times. The chain recombines TRBV5-4 with TRBJ1-6, with a tentative D call TRBD1 (5 bases). The CDR3 extends over 16 amino acids. The germline gives CDR1 SGHNT, CDR2 YYREEE (reference sequence). V was pared by 0 bases and J by 5 bases, with 12 bases between. CDR3 loop: CASSLDSGTDNSPLHF. The CDR3 bases are TGTGCCAGCAGCTTGGATTCCGGGACCGATAATTCACCCCTCCACTTT.

In this sample, this clonotype turned up many times. V and J are TRBV5-5 and TRBJ2-5, with D maybe TRBD1 (5 bases). Between the trimmed V and J ends, which lost 4 bases and 2 bases, there was a span of 12 bases. The CDR3 extends over 14 amino acids. Per the germline V gene, CDR1 is SGHKS and CDR2 is YYEKEE (reference sequence). CDR3 residues: CASSLDRLQETQYF. The CDR3 DNA reads as TGTGCCAGCAGCCTAGACAGACTTCAAGAGACCCAGTACTTC. Supplemented by reference TRBV5-5 and TRBJ2-5, the full variable domain reads DAGVTQSPTHLIKTRGQQVTLRCSPISGHKSVSWYQQVLGQGPQFIFQYYEKEERGRGNFPDRFSARQFPNYSSELNVNALLLGDSALYLCASSLDRLQETQYFGPGTRLLVL.

This clonotype has more than one count but fewer than ten. The rearrangement uses TRBV7-8 and TRBJ2-7; D is perhaps TRBD2 (6 bases). V was shortened by 5 bases and J by 3 bases, with 11 bases between the two germline ends. Per the germline V gene, CDR1 is SGHVS and CDR2 is FQNEAQ. The CDR3 runs 13 residues. The CDR3 sequence: CASSPGLYYEQYF. CDR3 bases: TGTGCCAGCAGCCCCGGACTATACTACGAGCAGTACTTC.

Ten or more counts support this clonotype. The chain recombines TRBV29-1 with TRBJ2-1, with TRBD2 as a possible D gene (6 bases). V was pared by 6 bases and J by 4 bases, with 7 bases between. Germline loops: CDR1 SQVTM, CDR2 ANQGSEA. The CDR3 length is 11 residues. DNA for the CDR3: TGCAGCGTACGGGGGTACAATGAGCAGTTCTTC. Translation gives CSVRGYNEQFF.

This sequence joins TRBV20-1 and TRBJ2-7; no clear D gene. The CDR3 totals 11 residues. V shed 4 bases and J shed 3 bases, with 7 bases lying between them. CDR1 and CDR2 from the germline V gene are DFQATT and SNEGSKA (reference sequence). In nucleotides, the CDR3 is TGCAGTGCTATCGCAAACTACGAGCAGTACTTC. Its translation: CSAIANYEQYF.

This clonotype appeared many times. This chain joins TRBV7-9 and TRBJ1-1; D gene uncertain. Germline V gene lookup returns CDR1 SEHNR and CDR2 FQNEAQ (reference sequence). The germline V and J ends were trimmed by 3 bases and 7 bases, with 6 bases remaining between them. The CDR3 extends over 11 amino acids. In DNA form, the CDR3 reads TGTGCCAGCAGCTTCCAGGTTGAAGCTTTCTTT. It encodes CASSFQVEAFF.

This clonotype was seen ten or more times. The rearrangement joins TRBV20-1 to TRBJ2-3; 11 bases match TRBD2. With 1 base clipped from V and 0 bases from J, the junction kept 3 bases outside the gene matches. CDR1 DFQATT and CDR2 SNEGSKA come from the germline V gene (reference sequence). This CDR3 contains 16 residues. CDR3 amino acids: CSARARLAGSTDTQYF. DNA for the CDR3: TGCAGTGCTAGAGCCCGACTAGCGGGGAGCACAGATACGCAGTATTTT.